This T cell receptor beta chain stems from a study of beta chain features in type 1 diabetes. On this clone: What it binds is not known.

Sorted cells reached over 98% purity in every population. Between the trimmed V and J ends, which lost 4 bases and 5 bases, there was a span of 12 bases. The CDR3 sequence is 13 residues long. CDR1 and CDR2 from the germline V gene are SGHNT and YYREEE (reference sequence). Study results and caveats: Among all four CD4+ subsets, Type 1 diabetes patients had TCRB CDR3s that were moderately but significantly shorter.

What was sequenced were expressed TCRB transcripts, since all of the isolated RNA had been reverse transcribed. Method: immunoSEQ multiplex PCR; TCRdb's copy keeps in-frame clones and lacks some. This sample carries about 370,000 clones, around a tenth of them seen once, and the ten largest clones take over 0.45%. The source of this sequence is a man younger than 40 with type 1 diabetes. The source material was central memory CD4+ T cells from blood. This rearrangement joins TRBV5-4 to TRBJ1-2; a possible D gene is TRBD1 (6 bases). For the CDR3, the DNA is TGTGCCAGCAGCACACGGGACAAGTATGGCTACACCTTC. The encoded protein is CASSTRDKYGYTF.